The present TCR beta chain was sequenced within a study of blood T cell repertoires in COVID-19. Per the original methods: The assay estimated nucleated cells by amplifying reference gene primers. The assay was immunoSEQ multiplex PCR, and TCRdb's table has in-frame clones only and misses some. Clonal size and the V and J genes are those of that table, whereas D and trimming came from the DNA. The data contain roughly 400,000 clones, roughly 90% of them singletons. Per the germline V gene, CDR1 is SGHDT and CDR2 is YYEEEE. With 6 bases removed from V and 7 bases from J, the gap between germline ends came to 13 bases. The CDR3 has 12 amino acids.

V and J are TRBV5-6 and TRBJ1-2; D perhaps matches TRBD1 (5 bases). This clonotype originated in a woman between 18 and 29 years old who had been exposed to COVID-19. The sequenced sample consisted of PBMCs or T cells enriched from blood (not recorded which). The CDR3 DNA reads TGTGCCAGCACCTCGGGGGTAGGTGGCTACACCTTC. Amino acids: CASTSGVGGYTF.